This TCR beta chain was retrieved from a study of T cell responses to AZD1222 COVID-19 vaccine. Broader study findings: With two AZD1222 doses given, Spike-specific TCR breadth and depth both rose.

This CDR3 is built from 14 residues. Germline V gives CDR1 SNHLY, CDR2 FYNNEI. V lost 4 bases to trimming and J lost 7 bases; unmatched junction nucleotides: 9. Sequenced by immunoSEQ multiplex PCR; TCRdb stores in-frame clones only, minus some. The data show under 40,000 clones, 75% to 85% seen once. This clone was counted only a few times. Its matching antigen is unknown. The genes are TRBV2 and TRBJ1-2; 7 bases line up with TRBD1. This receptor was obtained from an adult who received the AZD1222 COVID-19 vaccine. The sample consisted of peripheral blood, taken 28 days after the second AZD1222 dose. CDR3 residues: CASSAARQGSGYTF. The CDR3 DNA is TGTGCCAGCAGTGCAGCCCGACAGGGCTCTGGCTACACCTTC.